Below are 7 T cell receptor beta chains sequenced from a single sample in a study of cytomegalovirus exposure and HLA in healthy donors. This PCR relied on a set of 60 Vbeta primers and 13 Jbeta primers. Profiled with immunoSEQ multiplex PCR; TCRdb holds only in-frame clones, not every one. The sample has 100,000 to 150,000 clones; roughly 80% are singletons. The sequenced material came from PBMCs. The receptors were gathered from a woman aged 40 to 50 in good health and CMV-seronegative.

J is TRBJ1-2 and V is TRBV7-2; 8 nucleotides align to TRBD1. The V gene end was trimmed by 6 bases and the J gene end by 7 bases; junction bases not matched to a gene: 7. CDR3 size: 13 residues. Germline assignment: CDR1 SGHTA and CDR2 FQGNSA. CDR3 in amino acids: CASRPDRGGGYTF. DNA of the CDR3: TGTGCCAGCAGACCCGACAGGGGCGGTGGCTACACCTTC.

This chain uses TRBV5-4 with TRBJ1-1; maybe TRBD1 (5 bases). The V end lost 6 bases, the J end lost 6 bases, and 15 bases lay between the germline ends. CDR1 SGHNT and CDR2 YYREEE come from the germline V gene (reference sequence). CDR3 length equals 13 residues. DNA for the CDR3: TGTGCCAGCAACCTTGCTGGGGGGGCTGAAGCTTTCTTT. It codes for CASNLAGGAEAFF.

This clone was found once. The chain combines TRBV27 with TRBJ2-1; a weak D match, TRBD1 (6 bases). From germline, CDR1 is MNHEY and CDR2 SMNVEV (reference sequence). The ends were cut back, 6 bases at V and 3 bases at J, with 12 bases in the middle. The CDR3 is 14 residues long. The CDR3 is CASSSGDNYNEQFF. CDR3 in DNA: TGTGCCAGCAGCAGTGGGGACAACTACAATGAGCAGTTCTTC.

This chain uses TRBV5-6 with TRBJ2-7; D remains unclear. The germline gives CDR1 SGHDT, CDR2 YYEEEE. Trimming cost V 0 bases and J 0 bases, with 10 bases left between them. CDR3 length equals 15 residues. The CDR3 loop reads CASSLGPGSSYEQYF. CDR3 bases: TGTGCCAGCAGCTTGGGTCCGGGTAGCTCCTACGAGCAGTACTTC.

The J gene is TRBJ2-7, the V gene TRBV5-1, with 7 positions matching TRBD1. CDR3 length: 16 residues. Germline V gene data show CDR1 as SGHRS and CDR2 as YFSETQ. The ends lost 0 bases at V and 4 bases at J; junction bases unmatched: 10. The CDR3 loop reads CASSLGGGWTSYEQYF. In nucleotides, the CDR3 is TGCGCCAGCAGCTTGGGAGGGGGCTGGACGTCTTACGAGCAGTACTTC.

The chain uses TRBV10-3 and TRBJ1-1, with 12 positions matching TRBD1. The CDR3 loop spans 17 amino acids. V dropped 8 bases and J dropped 2; count of bases not matched to a gene: 12. Germline values: CDR1 ENHRY, CDR2 SYGVKD. The CDR3 DNA sequence: TGTGCCATCTCGGGATCCGGGACAGGGGGCCCCAACACTGAAGCTTTCTTT. It codes for CAISGSGTGGPNTEAFF.

This rearrangement joins TRBV2 to TRBJ1-5; D possibly corresponds to TRBD1 (5 bases). CDR1 and CDR2 from the germline V gene are SNHLY and FYNNEI. Between the trimmed V and J ends, which lost 1 base and 3 bases, there was a span of 13 bases. CDR3 length equals 16 residues. Here the CDR3 reads CASSEGGGQYNQPQHF. The CDR3 DNA reads as TGTGCCAGCAGTGAAGGGGGCGGACAATACAATCAGCCCCAGCATTTT. Supplemented by reference TRBV2 and TRBJ1-5, the full variable domain reads EPEVTQTPSHQVTQMGQEVILRCVPISNHLYFYWYRQILGQKVEFLVSFYNNEISEKSEIFDDQFSVERPDGSNFTLKIRSTKLEDSAMYFCASSEGGGQYNQPQHFGDGTRLSIL.